These 8 T cell receptor beta chains share one sample of origin, sequenced in a study of CD8+CD57+ T cells in acquired aplastic anemia. Patients who underwent sequencing had shown CD8+CD57+ cell expansion by flow cytometry. TCR beta VDJ and CDR3 profiling used genomic DNA as template. Using its own MiXCR run on the reads, TCRdb lists one record per CDR3 protein. The data hold 220,000 or so distinct CDR3 sequences, with 55% to 65% observed a single time. Input material: sorted CD4+, CD8+, or CD8+CD57+ T cells (not recorded which) from PBMCs. These TCRs come from a human donor with aplastic anemia.

Here the CDR3 reads CSVAGISGANVLTF. DNA of the CDR3: TGCAGCGTTGCAGGGATCTCTGGGGCCAACGTCCTGACTTTC. The chain uses TRBV29-1 and TRBJ2-6, with D possibly being TRBD1 (5 bases). The CDR3 is 14 amino acids. V was shortened by 4 bases and J by 0 bases, with 7 bases between the two germline ends. Looked up from germline, CDR1 is SQVTM and CDR2 is ANQGSEA.

CDR3 sequence (DNA): TGTGCCAGCAGCCACAAGAGGGGGGGGACTGGAAACACCATATATTTT. Amino acids: CASSHKRGGTGNTIYF. The chain is built from TRBV3-1 and TRBJ1-3, with D maybe TRBD1 (6 bases). There are 16 residues in the CDR3. CDR1 LGHDT and CDR2 YNNKEL come from the germline V gene (reference sequence). Trimming shortened V by 3 bases and J by 2 bases, and 14 bases separated the two germline ends.

To note about this clonotype: A junction end diverges from the germline sequence, so it may reflect a read error. The V gene is TRBV19, the J gene TRBJ1-5; D call uncertain. CDR1 is LNHDA and CDR2 is SQIVND in the germline V gene (reference sequence). The CDR3 spans 12 residues. CDR3 loop: CASSQSPGPQHF. The DNA of the CDR3 is TGTGCAAGTAGTCAATCACCGGGGCCCCAGCATTTT.

The chain recombines TRBV7-8 with TRBJ2-1; D gene unclear. CDR3 length: 12 residues. Per germline, CDR1 SGHVS and CDR2 FQNEAQ. With 3 bases removed from V and 8 bases from J, the gap between germline ends came to 8 bases. CDR3: CASSFKLDEQFF. The CDR3 DNA follows: TGTGCCAGCAGCTTTAAACTGGATGAGCAGTTCTTC.

Here the CDR3 reads CAISEGQSYEQYF. The CDR3 DNA sequence: TGTGCCATCAGTGAGGGACAGTCCTACGAGCAGTACTTC. The gene calls are TRBV10-3 and TRBJ2-7, with D maybe TRBD1 (6 bases). V gave up 2 bases and J gave up 1 base, with 6 bases separating them. Looked up from germline, CDR1 is ENHRY and CDR2 is SYGVKD. This CDR3 has 13 residues.

This chain connects TRBV24-1 to TRBJ1-2; D is unresolved. CDR1 is KGHDR, CDR2 SFDVKD, per germline. With 4 bases removed from V and 4 bases from J, the gap between germline ends came to 9 bases. CDR3 length: 13 residues. The CDR3 sequence: CATSEGNGYGYTF. CDR3 DNA sequence: TGTGCCACCAGTGAAGGGAATGGCTATGGCTACACCTTC.

This clonotype was seen a handful of times. The rearrangement uses TRBV6-2 or TRBV6-3 and TRBJ2-2; tentatively, D is TRBD2 (6 bases). Trimming took off 6 bases at V and 6 bases at J, with 17 bases between the two ends. The CDR3 extends over 15 amino acids. Per the germline V gene, CDR1 is MNHEY and CDR2 is SVGEGT. In nucleotides, the CDR3 is TGTGCCAGCAGCACGGACGTGACTAGTTCCGGGGAGCTGTTTTTT. Its protein product is CASSTDVTSSGELFF.

This clonotype was recorded once. The genes are TRBV24-1 and TRBJ1-1; 7 nucleotides align to TRBD1. This CDR3 is 15 amino acids long. Germline V gene sequence: CDR1 KGHDR, CDR2 SFDVKD. J lost 7 bases, V lost 4 bases, and 11 bases had no gene match. Written as DNA, the CDR3 is TGTGCCACCAGTGACCCAAAACAGGGGTACGGTGAAGCTTTCTTT. Its translation: CATSDPKQGYGEAFF.